This T cell receptor (beta chain) stems from a study of blood T cell repertoires in COVID-19. The wider study: The origin of the acute and convalescent COVID-19 samples was the United States, Italy and Spain.

Clones were read by immunoSEQ multiplex PCR, and TCRdb kept only the in-frame ones, dropping some. The table records hundreds of thousands of clones, around 90% of them present only once. The Seattle patients, enrolled during active infection, were followed longitudinally. Germline CDR1 reads MNHEY; CDR2 reads SMNVEV (reference sequence). The length of the CDR3 is 17 residues. Trimming removed 5 bases from V and 4 bases from J, with 20 bases in between. Sequenced material: peripheral blood. This receptor was identified in a middle-aged woman with COVID-19, enrolled during active disease. J is TRBJ1-4 and V is TRBV27; the D gene is possibly TRBD1 (5 bases). CDR3 in DNA: TGTGCCAGCAGTACCAACCCCCCCGACAGTCATAATGAAAAACTGTTTTTT. Translated, it gives CASSTNPPDSHNEKLFF.